These T cell receptor beta chains were read from a single sample in a study of human T cells and chemical hapten exposure. MiXCR, applied by TCRdb to the RACE reads, yields one record per CDR3 protein. This table has approximately 260,000 distinct CDR3 sequences, about 8.6% appearing once. This specimen consisted of whole blood, obtained in connection with sensitization to the hapten diphenylcyclopropenone (DPC). Receptors originate from a woman aged 40 to 50 with alopecia areata. Some clones in this sample may be carry-over from other donors' samples. CDR3s include the opening cysteine and the closing phenylalanine or tryptophan. A D gene is named only where the DNA matches it firmly. Size values are once, few and many counts, or a class for expanded clones, and some rows have none.

>-|TRBD2|TRBJ2-2|TRBV5-1
TGCGCCAGCAGCTTGACCGGGACTAGTGTCACCGGGGAGCTGTTTTTT
CASSLTGTSVTGELFF
>few|TRBD1|TRBJ1-1|TRBV6-5
TGTGCCAGCAGCGACAACGACAGGGTCACTGAAGCTTTCTTT
CASSDNDRVTEAFF
>-|-|TRBJ1-1|TRBV28
TGTGCCAGCAGTTCCCCAGGGTTTTCTGAAGCTTTCTTT
CASSSPGFSEAFF
>-|-|TRBJ2-2|TRBV9
TGTGCCAGCAGCCTCACCGAGAAGGGCGGGGAGCTGTTTTTT
CASSLTEKGGELFF
>-|-|TRBJ2-5|TRBV10-3
TGTGCCATCAGTGAGGAACGGACGGGCCAGTACTTC
CAISEERTGQYF
>-|-|TRBJ1-4|TRBV27
TGTGCCAGCAGGACAGCCCGGGCCCCTAATGAAAAACTGTTTTTT
CASRTARAPNEKLFF
>-|TRBD2|TRBJ2-4|TRBV6-1
TGTGCCAGCACTAACCCCGTTCCAGGGACTAGCGGTTACCGGGGTATGAACATTCAGTACTTC
CASTNPVPGTSGYRGMNIQYF
>-|-|TRBJ1-2|TRBV7-2
TGTGCCAGCAGCCCTAGGGGACAACAGGGCGGTGGCTATGGCTACACCTTC
CASSPRGQQGGGYGYTF
>-|-|TRBJ2-7|TRBV10-3
TGTGCCATCAGGATACAGGGCGGTTCCTACGAGCAGTACTTC
CAIRIQGGSYEQYF
>many|-|TRBJ2-1|TRBV6-6
TGTGCCAGCAGTTACTCGCATGGTGAGCAGTTCTTC
CASSYSHGEQFF
>-|TRBD2|TRBJ2-1|TRBV7-2
TGTGCCAGCAGCTCGGGACTAGAAAATTTCTTC
CASSSGLENFF
>few|TRBD2|TRBJ2-1|TRBV5-5
TGTGCCAGCAGCCTTTTAATAGCGGGAGGAGGTGAGCAGTTCTTC
CASSLLIAGGGEQFF
>many|-|TRBJ1-4|TRBV6-5
TGTGCCAGCAAGGGGGGTTTTAATGAAAAACTGTTTTTT
CASKGGFNEKLFF
>few|-|TRBJ2-7|TRBV7-2
TGTGCCAGCAGCCCCCGGCTCCCGGGACGCCGCCCCGAGCAGTACTTC
CASSPRLPGRRPEQYF
>few|-|TRBJ1-2|TRBV29-1
TGCAGCGTTGGGCAGAACTATGGCTACACCTTC
CSVGQNYGYTF
>-|-|TRBJ1-5|TRBV2
TGTGCCAGCAGTAAGCAGGGGTCGCATCAGCCCCAGCATTTT
CASSKQGSHQPQHF
>-|-|TRBJ1-1|TRBV11-2
TGTGCCAGCAGCCCTCAGAGCCTTAGTAGTGAAGCTTTCTTT
CASSPQSLSSEAFF
>few|-|TRBJ1-1|TRBV20-1
TGCAGTGCTAGAGATTGGTACGGGAGCACTGAAGCTTTCTTT
CSARDWYGSTEAFF
>many|TRBD1|TRBJ1-4|TRBV12-3/TRBV12-4
TGTGCCAGCAGCCTACAGGGGCTAACTAATGAAAAACTGTTTTTT
CASSLQGLTNEKLFF
>few|TRBD2|TRBJ2-3|TRBV2
TGTGCCAGCAGCAGGGGACTAGCGCCCAGCACAGATACGCAGTATTTT
CASSRGLAPSTDTQYF
>few|TRBD2|TRBJ2-7|TRBV20-1
TGCAGTGTCGGGAAATTTGCGGGGGATGAGCAGTACTTC
CSVGKFAGDEQYF
>-|TRBD1|TRBJ2-3|TRBV28
TGTGCCAGCAGCCCTGGACAGGGGGTAATGGATACGCAGTATTTT
CASSPGQGVMDTQYF
>few|-|TRBJ1-2|TRBV7-9
TGTGCCAGCAGCTCTCATGTTTATGGCTACACCTTC
CASSSHVYGYTF
>many|-|TRBJ2-1|TRBV29-1
TGCAGCGTGTCTTATGGGGGGGCTTACAATGAGCAGTTCTTC
CSVSYGGAYNEQFF
>-|TRBD1|TRBJ1-2|TRBV3-1
TGTGCCAGCAGCCAAGCCGGGGACAGCTCCTATGGCTACACCTTC
CASSQAGDSSYGYTF
>many|-|TRBJ2-3|TRBV10-3
TGTGCCATCAGTAAAACAGGGTACACAGATACGCAGTATTTT
CAISKTGYTDTQYF
>few|-|TRBJ1-1|TRBV2
TGTGCCAGCAGTGTTAAAGTCGGCACTGAAGCTTTCTTT
CASSVKVGTEAFF
>-|-|TRBJ1-6|TRBV12-3/TRBV12-4
TGTGCCAGCAGTTTGGTGGGTTCACCCCTCCACTTT
CASSLVGSPLHF
>-|-|TRBJ2-7|TRBV6-5
TGTGCCAGCAGTTACGCAGGGACCTACGAGCAGTACTTC
CASSYAGTYEQYF
>-|TRBD2|TRBJ2-1|TRBV5-1
TGCGCCAGCAGCTTAGCAGCCTCTAGCGGGAGTTCTGAGCAGTTCTTC
CASSLAASSGSSEQFF
>-|-|TRBJ1-6|TRBV28
TGTGCCAGCAGCCCTCCGGAATTAAGTTCACCCCTCCACTTT
CASSPPELSSPLHF
>few|TRBD1|TRBJ2-3|TRBV6-1
TGTGCCAGCAGCGGACAGGGAAGCACAGATACGCAGTATTTT
CASSGQGSTDTQYF